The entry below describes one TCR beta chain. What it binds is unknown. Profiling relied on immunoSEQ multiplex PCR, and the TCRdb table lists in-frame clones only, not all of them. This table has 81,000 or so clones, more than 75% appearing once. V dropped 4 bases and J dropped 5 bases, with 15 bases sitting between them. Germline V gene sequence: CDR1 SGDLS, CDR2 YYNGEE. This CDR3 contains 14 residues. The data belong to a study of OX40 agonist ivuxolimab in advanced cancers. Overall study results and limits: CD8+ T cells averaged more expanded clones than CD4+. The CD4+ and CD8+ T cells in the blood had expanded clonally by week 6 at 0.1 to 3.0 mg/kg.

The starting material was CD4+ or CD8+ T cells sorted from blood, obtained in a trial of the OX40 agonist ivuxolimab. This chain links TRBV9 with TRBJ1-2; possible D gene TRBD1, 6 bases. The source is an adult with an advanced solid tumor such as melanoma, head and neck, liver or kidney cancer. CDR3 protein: CASSLRRTGYGYTF. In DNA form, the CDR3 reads TGTGCCAGCAGCCTCCGACGAACAGGGTATGGCTACACCTTC.